This TCR beta chain was profiled in a study of Graves' ophthalmopathy and Graves' hyperthyroidism. For the study at large: Peripheral blood (taken before any treatment) was collected at initial diagnosis.

This clonotype was seen repeatedly, ten times or more. Amplification of the TCR beta CDR3 regions used RNA transcripts (as template). Following a first-round RT-PCR that used HTBI primers, a second-round multiplex PCR was carried out. One entry per CDR3 protein, called by TCRdb with MiXCR from the multiplex PCR reads. The data contain some 370,000 distinct CDR3 sequences, approximately 18% of them seen just once; the ten biggest clones take up approximately 2.4%. Germline CDR1 is SGHTA and CDR2 is FQGNSA. The CDR3 runs to 13 residues. The V gene lost 5 bases and the J gene lost 8 bases, with 15 bases spanning the gap. Other autoimmune diseases, uncontrolled infections, pregnancy or lactation ruled patients out of participation.

The chain has TRBV7-2 and TRBJ1-2; D is ambiguous. The receptor's source is an adult woman with stable Graves' hyperthyroidism. Source material: peripheral blood. The CDR3 sequence: CASSLPGRGGYTF. CDR3 nucleotides: TGTGCCAGCAGCCTTCCCGGGAGAGGGGGCTACACCTTC.